This record concerns one T cell receptor (beta chain) sequence. What it binds is not known. Some clones are missing from TCRdb's copy, which holds only in-frame ones; the method was immunoSEQ multiplex PCR. The data contain more than 100,000 clones, around 92% of them singletons. Germline values: CDR1 SGDLS, CDR2 YYNGEE. The V end was cut by 3 bases, the J end by 4 bases, with 16 bases between. The CDR3 runs to 16 residues. This specimen belongs to a study of T cells in localized non-small cell lung cancer. Whole-study results and caveats: Higher blood T cell density tracked longer overall survival. Of the top 100 tumor clones, median 57 were in adjacent lung, more than 25 among its top 100.

This rearrangement joins TRBV9 to TRBJ1-4; tentative D call: TRBD1 (5 bases). This specimen was peripheral blood, taken before any cancer treatment. The clonotype was recovered from a female donor over 55 with stage I lung adenocarcinoma. CDR3 DNA sequence: TGTGCCAGCAGCGACAGCTCCAGGGACGGTAATGAAAAACTGTTTTTT. Translation gives CASSDSSRDGNEKLFF.